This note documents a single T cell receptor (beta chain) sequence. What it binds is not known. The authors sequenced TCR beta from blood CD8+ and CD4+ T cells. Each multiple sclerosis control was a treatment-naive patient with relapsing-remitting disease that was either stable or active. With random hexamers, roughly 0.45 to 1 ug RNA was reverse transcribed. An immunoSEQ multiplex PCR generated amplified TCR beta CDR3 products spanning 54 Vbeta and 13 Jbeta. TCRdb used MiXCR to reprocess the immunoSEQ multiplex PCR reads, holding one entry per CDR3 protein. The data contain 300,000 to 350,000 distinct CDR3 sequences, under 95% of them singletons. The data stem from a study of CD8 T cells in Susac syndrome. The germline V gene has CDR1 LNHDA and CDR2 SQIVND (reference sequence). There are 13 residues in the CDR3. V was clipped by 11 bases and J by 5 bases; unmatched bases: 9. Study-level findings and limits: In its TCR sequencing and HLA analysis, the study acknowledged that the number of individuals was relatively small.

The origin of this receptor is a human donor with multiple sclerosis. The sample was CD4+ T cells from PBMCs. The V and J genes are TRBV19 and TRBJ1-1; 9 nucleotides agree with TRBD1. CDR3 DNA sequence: TGTGCCTGCAAACAGGGGGCCTGGACTGAAGCTTTCTTT. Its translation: CACKQGAWTEAFF.